A selection of T cell receptor beta chains follows, all from one sample in a study of shared clonotypes between healthy human individuals. Sequencing was performed with immunoSEQ multiplex PCR; in TCRdb, only in-frame clones are kept and a portion is missing. This sample carries roughly 1,500,000 clones, 98% of them seen once, and the ten largest clones take 0.4% to 0.55%. Sequencing used naive CD4+ T cells sorted from blood. The receptors here all came from a man under 40 in good health. Both conserved end residues are part of each CDR3. D genes are given only for firm matches. Some rows mark clone size as missing; the rest say once, few, many or name a class of expanded clone.

size	V	D	J	DNA	CDR3
-	TRBV18	-	TRBJ1-1	TGTGCCAGCTCACTACGTCTAGGAATCGAAGCTTTCTTT	CASSLRLGIEAFF
-	TRBV18	-	TRBJ2-2	TGTGCCAGCTCACCACGGGATACCGGGGAGCTGTTTTTT	CASSPRDTGELFF
-	TRBV6-1	-	TRBJ2-5	TGTGCCAGTGCTACAGGGAACCAAGAGACCCAGTACTTC	CASATGNQETQYF
-	TRBV5-5	-	TRBJ2-5	TGTGCCAGCAGCTTGGTCAGCCAAGAGACCCAGTACTTC	CASSLVSQETQYF
once	TRBV28	-	TRBJ1-4	TGTGCCAGCAGTTTGAGGGCACCCGCAGAAAAACTGTTTTTT	CASSLRAPAEKLFF
-	TRBV29-1	-	TRBJ2-7	TGCAGCGTTGGAAGTGGCCGATACGAGCAGTACTTC	CSVGSGRYEQYF
-	TRBV5-4	-	TRBJ2-4	TGTGCCAGCAGCGACCCAGGGGATCGAGTCAAAAACATTCAGTACTTC	CASSDPGDRVKNIQYF
-	TRBV19	-	TRBJ2-3	TGTGCCAGTAGGCCTGATACCACAGATACGCAGTATTTT	CASRPDTTDTQYF
-	TRBV28	-	TRBJ2-7	TGTGCCAGCAACGATATTGCAGGGGGGTCCGCCTACGAGCAGTACTTC	CASNDIAGGSAYEQYF
-	TRBV28	TRBD1	TRBJ1-2	TGTGCCAGCACCCCGCGAGGGGACAGGAGGGGCTATGGCTACACCTTC	CASTPRGDRRGYGYTF
-	TRBV28	-	TRBJ2-5	TGTGCCAGCAGTTTAGGTCCCAGGGGAACGGAGACCCAGTACTTC	CASSLGPRGTETQYF